One T cell receptor (beta chain) is described in this entry. The specificity of this receptor is unknown. Base-call qualities are not available, and no considerably larger clone is one nucleotide away. The sample comes from a study of T-cell reconstitution after alpha-beta-depleted transplantation in children (dated by TCRdb to 2015 to 2016). Describing the broader study: Using TCR repertoire profiling, the study followed T-cell immune reconstitution in a quantitative way in children after TCRalphabeta/CD19-depleted allogeneic hematopoietic cell transplantation.

V loses 6 bases of germline sequence and J loses 9 bases, and the interval between the two ends is 12 bases. Including the terminal cysteine and phenylalanine, the CDR3 comprises 12 residues. Left in the record is the CDR3 DNA by itself, 36 bases read in frame from the first base. CDR1 and CDR2, looked up from the germline V gene (reference sequence), are SEHNR and FQNEAQ. Library construction relied on PCR. The instrument given in TCRdb is Illumina HiSeq 2500. TCR libraries were prepared with molecular barcoding, using unique molecular identifiers to normalize TCRbeta repertoire quantification. In-frame beta chains were kept once TCRdb had trimmed the public reads at Q25 with fastp and called clones with MiXCR. Identical CDR3 proteins give one entry, which carries the most common genes and DNA. Counted in this sample were about 400,000 distinct CDR3 sequences; about 20% of them appeared once. Jointly, the top ten make up 3.8% of the sample.

The chain is made from TRBV7-9 and TRBJ2-1; possibly the D gene is TRBD2, per 6 matching bases. This sequence originates from a human donor who donated a stem cell graft to a child with acute myeloid leukemia. Here the sequenced sample was PBMCs from the stem cell graft donor, taken from the stem cell graft. The base sequence is TGTGCCAGCAGTCGCCTAGCGTTTGAGCAGTTCTTC. Its translation is CASSRLAFEQFF.